The rows below give T cell receptor beta chains drawn from one sample of a study of cytomegalovirus exposure and HLA in healthy donors. Method: immunoSEQ multiplex PCR; TCRdb's copy keeps in-frame clones and lacks some. The sample lists 100,000 to 150,000 clones, 65% to 90% occurring once. The sequenced sample was PBMCs. Receptors originate from a man aged 50-60 years in good health and CMV-seronegative. Both conserved end residues are part of each CDR3. The order of the fields is V gene, D gene, J gene, clone size, CDR3 DNA, CDR3 protein. D genes are given only for firm matches. The size entry is marked missing in some rows and otherwise reads once, few, many or a size class.

v_call: TRBV7-2; d_call: NA; j_call: TRBJ2-3; clone_size: NA; cdr3_nt: TGTGCCAGCAGCTTATCAGTTTCTAGCACAGATACGCAGTATTTT; cdr3_aa: CASSLSVSSTDTQYF
v_call: TRBV30; d_call: NA; j_call: TRBJ1-2; clone_size: few; cdr3_nt: TGTGCCTGGAGTGGTGCAGGCTATGGCTACACCTTC; cdr3_aa: CAWSGAGYGYTF
v_call: TRBV7-9; d_call: NA; j_call: TRBJ2-1; clone_size: NA; cdr3_nt: TGTGCCAGCAATTACTACGACAATGAGCAGTTCTTC; cdr3_aa: CASNYYDNEQFF
v_call: TRBV18; d_call: TRBD1; j_call: TRBJ1-6; clone_size: NA; cdr3_nt: TGTGCCAGCTCACCACTGGCGGGACAGGATTCACCCCTCCACTTT; cdr3_aa: CASSPLAGQDSPLHF
v_call: TRBV7-2; d_call: TRBD1; j_call: TRBJ1-5; clone_size: NA; cdr3_nt: TGTGCCAGCAGCCCGGGACAGCTCGACAATCAGCCCCAGCATTTT; cdr3_aa: CASSPGQLDNQPQHF
v_call: TRBV5-4; d_call: NA; j_call: TRBJ1-5; clone_size: NA; cdr3_nt: TGTGCCAGCAGCTTGAACGGGTGGGAGAGCAATCAGCCCCAGCATTTT; cdr3_aa: CASSLNGWESNQPQHF
v_call: TRBV9; d_call: NA; j_call: TRBJ1-1; clone_size: NA; cdr3_nt: TGTGCCAGCAGCGACCTCAGAAGGGGGAATGCTGAAGCTTTCTTT; cdr3_aa: CASSDLRRGNAEAFF
v_call: TRBV4-1; d_call: NA; j_call: TRBJ2-4; clone_size: NA; cdr3_nt: TGCGCCAGCAGCCAAGGCGGGTGGATAGCCAAAAACATTCAGTACTTC; cdr3_aa: CASSQGGWIAKNIQYF
v_call: TRBV7-9; d_call: NA; j_call: TRBJ2-4; clone_size: NA; cdr3_nt: TGTGCCAGCAGCTTAGCGGGGGGTTCCAAAAACATTCAGTACTTC; cdr3_aa: CASSLAGGSKNIQYF
v_call: TRBV18; d_call: NA; j_call: TRBJ1-2; clone_size: NA; cdr3_nt: TGTGCCAGCGCACCACCGACAGCTAACTATGGCTACACCTTC; cdr3_aa: CASAPPTANYGYTF
v_call: TRBV6-1; d_call: NA; j_call: TRBJ1-5; clone_size: NA; cdr3_nt: TGTGCCAGCAGTGTACAGTATAGCAATCAGCCCCAGCATTTT; cdr3_aa: CASSVQYSNQPQHF
v_call: TRBV5-6; d_call: NA; j_call: TRBJ2-1; clone_size: NA; cdr3_nt: TGTGCCAGCAGCATGGGAGGTGTTACTGAGCAGTTCTTC; cdr3_aa: CASSMGGVTEQFF
v_call: TRBV7-9; d_call: NA; j_call: TRBJ2-6; clone_size: NA; cdr3_nt: TGTGCCAGCAGCCACGGGGACTCTGGGGCCAACGTCCTGACTTTC; cdr3_aa: CASSHGDSGANVLTF
v_call: TRBV30; d_call: NA; j_call: TRBJ1-1; clone_size: NA; cdr3_nt: TGTGCCTGGAGTGTACTCTCGTCCAGGGGTGAAGCTTTCTTT; cdr3_aa: CAWSVLSSRGEAFF
v_call: TRBV18; d_call: TRBD2; j_call: TRBJ2-5; clone_size: NA; cdr3_nt: TGTGCCAGCTCACCATCAGCGGGGGCTTCCCCGGGGGAGACCCAGTACTTC; cdr3_aa: CASSPSAGASPGETQYF
v_call: TRBV10-3; d_call: TRBD1; j_call: TRBJ1-6; clone_size: NA; cdr3_nt: TGTGCCATCAGTGATCTAGGGGGCGCTGATTCACCCCTCCACTTT; cdr3_aa: CAISDLGGADSPLHF
v_call: TRBV11-2; d_call: TRBD1; j_call: TRBJ2-7; clone_size: NA; cdr3_nt: TGTGCCAGCAGCTTATCCGCAGGGGGCTACGAGCAGTACTTC; cdr3_aa: CASSLSAGGYEQYF
v_call: TRBV30; d_call: TRBD1; j_call: TRBJ2-5; clone_size: NA; cdr3_nt: TGTGCCTATAACAGGGGACAAGAGACCCAGTACTTC; cdr3_aa: CAYNRGQETQYF
v_call: TRBV25-1; d_call: TRBD1; j_call: TRBJ1-4; clone_size: NA; cdr3_nt: TGTCCGCCCGAGACAGGGATTGAAAAACTGTTTTTT; cdr3_aa: CPPETGIEKLFF
v_call: TRBV19; d_call: NA; j_call: TRBJ1-2; clone_size: few; cdr3_nt: TGTGCCAGTAGTACCCGGACTTTTTCGAGCTATGGCTACACCTTC; cdr3_aa: CASSTRTFSSYGYTF
v_call: TRBV11-2; d_call: NA; j_call: TRBJ2-2; clone_size: NA; cdr3_nt: TGTGCCAGCAGCCTGTGGGACTGGCGGACCGGGGAGCTGTTTTTT; cdr3_aa: CASSLWDWRTGELFF
v_call: TRBV30; d_call: NA; j_call: TRBJ2-1; clone_size: NA; cdr3_nt: TGTGCCTGGAGTGTATGGGGGGGGGCGAACAATGAGCAGTTCTTC; cdr3_aa: CAWSVWGGANNEQFF
v_call: TRBV6-5; d_call: NA; j_call: TRBJ2-3; clone_size: NA; cdr3_nt: TGTGCCAGCAGTTACTCGTATGACTCTGATACGCAGTATTTT; cdr3_aa: CASSYSYDSDTQYF
v_call: TRBV9; d_call: TRBD1; j_call: TRBJ1-2; clone_size: NA; cdr3_nt: TGTGCCAGCAGCCCGCAGGGGGCGAGGTATGGCTACACCTTC; cdr3_aa: CASSPQGARYGYTF
v_call: TRBV27; d_call: NA; j_call: TRBJ1-1; clone_size: NA; cdr3_nt: TGTGCCAGCAGCAGGGTACCCACTGAAGCTTTCTTT; cdr3_aa: CASSRVPTEAFF
v_call: TRBV2; d_call: NA; j_call: TRBJ2-1; clone_size: NA; cdr3_nt: TGTGCCAGCAGTGCTCGGGTATTGATGAATGAGCAGTTCTTC; cdr3_aa: CASSARVLMNEQFF
v_call: TRBV5-8; d_call: NA; j_call: TRBJ2-3; clone_size: NA; cdr3_nt: TGTGCCAGCAGCTTGAAGGGGGCCGGGGGAGATACGCAGTATTTT; cdr3_aa: CASSLKGAGGDTQYF
v_call: TRBV4-3; d_call: TRBD1; j_call: TRBJ1-5; clone_size: NA; cdr3_nt: TGCGCCAGCAGCCAAGATTGGGGACAGGGAGGGCAGCCCCAGCATTTT; cdr3_aa: CASSQDWGQGGQPQHF
v_call: TRBV5-1; d_call: TRBD1; j_call: TRBJ2-7; clone_size: few; cdr3_nt: TGCGCCAGCGGAGGGACAGGGGCGAACGAGCAGTACTTC; cdr3_aa: CASGGTGANEQYF
v_call: TRBV18; d_call: NA; j_call: TRBJ1-1; clone_size: NA; cdr3_nt: TGTGCCAGCTCACCATTCCGGCAGGGCTATTTGAACACTGAAGCTTTCTTT; cdr3_aa: CASSPFRQGYLNTEAFF
v_call: TRBV4-1; d_call: NA; j_call: TRBJ2-2; clone_size: NA; cdr3_nt: TGCGCCAGCAGCCTTTCGGACACCAACACCGGGGAGCTGTTTTTT; cdr3_aa: CASSLSDTNTGELFF